Below, 3 T cell receptor beta chains from the same sample are listed, as sequenced in a study of T cell responses to AZD1222 COVID-19 vaccine. Produced via immunoSEQ multiplex PCR; TCRdb's table is partial and in-frame only. The profile covers about 84,000 clones, with around nine tenths appearing a single time and around 10% taken by the ten largest. The source was peripheral blood, collected 28 days after the second AZD1222 dose. The receptors here all came from an adult who received the AZD1222 COVID-19 vaccine.

The genes are TRBV5-6 and TRBJ2-1, with a possible D match to TRBD1 (6 bases). Trimming shortened V by 0 bases and J by 15 bases, and 13 bases separated the two germline ends. Germline CDR1 is SGHDT and CDR2 is YYEEEE. CDR3 length equals 12 residues. For the CDR3, the DNA is TGTGCCAGCAGCTTGGCCCTGACAGGACGGTTCTTC. Encoded protein: CASSLALTGRFF.

The chain combines TRBV18 with TRBJ1-2; 10 bases agree with TRBD1. CDR3 length: 15 residues. The J segment lost 4 bases and the V segment lost 5 bases, leaving 7 bases of the junction unmatched. Per the germline V gene, CDR1 is KGHSH and CDR2 is LQKENI. The CDR3, as DNA: TGTGCCAGCTCATCGACAGGGGGCCTCGGCTATGGCTACACCTTC. Protein sequence: CASSSTGGLGYGYTF.

J is TRBJ1-1 and V is TRBV19; the D gene is possibly TRBD1 (5 bases). The V gene lost 5 bases and the J gene lost 4 bases, with 14 bases spanning the gap. The germline V gene has CDR1 LNHDA and CDR2 SQIVND (reference sequence). This CDR3 is 14 amino acids long. The CDR3 loop is CASSWGSGGTEAFF. The CDR3 nucleotides read TGTGCCAGTAGTTGGGGAAGTGGGGGCACTGAAGCTTTCTTT.